Below, 9 T cell receptor beta chains from the same sample are listed, as sequenced in a study of immune heterogeneity within non-small cell lung tumors (dated by TCRdb to between 2018 and 2020). For the TCR template, genomic DNA was extracted from bulk tumor tissue, and roughly 580 ng of gDNA was amplified for each sample. During surgery, multiple biopsies were taken from each primary tumor, with sampling sites spaced as far apart as possible within the tumor mass. The study cohort was described as untreated, and patients were newly diagnosed NSCLC cases undergoing curative surgery. Sequencing relied on a HiSeq X Ten. A multiplex PCR system amplified the TCR beta CDR3 region, with a first 10-cycle round using 32 V-gene forward and 13 J-gene reverse primers. In-frame beta chains were kept once TCRdb had trimmed the public reads at Q25 with fastp and called clones with MiXCR. Each CDR3 protein gets just one entry, which takes the most common genes and DNA from the rows behind it. A total of some 3,000 distinct CDR3 sequences appear in this sample, around 59% of them only once. The ten top clones hold 11% of the sample.

What was sequenced was lung tumor tissue. The receptors come from a man in his 70s with non-small cell lung cancer.

The chain couples TRBV30 to TRBJ2-7; TRBD2 matches 8 bases. Germline V gives CDR1 GTSNPN, CDR2 SVGIG (reference sequence). The CDR3 runs 14 residues. V dropped 2 bases and J dropped 3; count of bases not matched to a gene: 6. The CDR3 coding sequence is TGTGCCTGGAGTCCCCCCGGGGGGGGCTACGAGCAGTACTTC. Translation: CAWSPPGGGYEQYF.

V is TRBV6-2 or TRBV6-3 and J is TRBJ1-1, with D uncertain. This CDR3 is 13 amino acids long. V lost 6 bases to trimming and J lost 6 bases, with 14 bases between them. Germline CDR1 reads MNHEY; CDR2 reads SVGEGT. CDR3 region: CASSPGPAAEAFF. The CDR3, as DNA: TGTGCCAGCAGCCCCGGTCCAGCCGCTGAAGCTTTCTTT.

The genes are TRBV9 and TRBJ2-2; D is uncertain. This CDR3 has 14 amino acids. Trimming took 4 bases from V and 4 from J, leaving 11 bases between them. Germline CDR1 reads SGDLS; CDR2 reads YYNGEE. The chain's CDR3 is CASSLDTFTGELFF. CDR3 DNA sequence: TGTGCCAGCAGCTTAGACACCTTCACCGGGGAGCTGTTTTTT. The variable domain in full, completed from reference TRBV9 and TRBJ2-2, reads DSGVTQTPKHLITATGQRVTLRCSPRSGDLSVYWYQQSLDQGLQFLIQYYNGEERAKGNILERFSAQQFPDLHSELNLSSLELGDSALYFCASSLDTFTGELFFGEGSRLTVL.

The chain recombines TRBV28 with TRBJ1-5; D is uncertain. This CDR3 has 14 amino acids. Trimming stripped 4 bases from V and 8 bases from J, with 15 bases between. Germline V CDR1 and CDR2: MDHEN, SYDVKM. The DNA for the CDR3 is TGTGCCAGCAGTTGCCCCACGGCGCAGGAGCCCCAGCATTTT. The encoded protein is CASSCPTAQEPQHF.

The chain carries TRBV27 and TRBJ2-7; 7 positions agree with TRBD2. Germline lookup yields CDR1 MNHEY and CDR2 SMNVEV (reference sequence). This CDR3 contains 15 residues. V shed 3 bases and J 2 bases; nucleotides not matched to a gene: 7. CDR3 DNA sequence: TGTGCCAGCAGTTTTGGCGCTGGACTAGCCTACGAGCAGTACTTC. It yields the protein CASSFGAGLAYEQYF.

The chain joins TRBV27 to TRBJ2-6, with D tentatively TRBD2 (6 bases). The germline gives CDR1 MNHEY, CDR2 SMNVEV (reference sequence). The CDR3 is 18 amino acids. V was pared by 5 bases and J by 2 bases, with 19 bases between. CDR3 bases: TGTGCCAGCAGTCTCCGGGACGGCGGGGTCACTGGGGCCAACGTCCTGACTTTC. As protein: CASSLRDGGVTGANVLTF.

The chain couples TRBV19 to TRBJ1-1, with D uncertain. The CDR3 runs to 14 residues. Trimming took 1 base from V and 1 from J, leaving 7 bases between them. Germline V lookup: CDR1 LNHDA, CDR2 SQIVND (reference sequence). In DNA, the CDR3 is TGTGCCAGTAGTATAGCGCGAGAGAACACTGAAGCTTTCTTT. Residues: CASSIARENTEAFF.

The V and J genes are TRBV7-9 and TRBJ2-7; D ambiguous. Between the trimmed V and J ends, which lost 5 bases and 0 bases, there was a span of 8 bases. Germline CDR1 SEHNR, CDR2 FQNEAQ (reference sequence). This CDR3 is built from 13 residues. The chain's CDR3 is CASSTTPSYEQYF. In DNA, the CDR3 is TGTGCCAGCAGCACGACACCCTCCTACGAGCAGTACTTC.

V gene TRBV28 combines with J gene TRBJ2-3; 14 bases map to TRBD2. V trimming: 5 bases; J trimming: 6 bases; junction bases outside the gene matches: 13. Germline CDR1 and CDR2: MDHEN and SYDVKM. The CDR3 loop spans 18 amino acids. CDR3 DNA: TGTGCCAGCAGTCCCCCGGGACTAGCGGGAGATCCTAGGGATACGCAGTATTTT. Its protein is CASSPPGLAGDPRDTQYF.